The clone carrying this T cell receptor (beta chain) was observed a few times. The antigen is unknown. A second PCR, run for about 7 to 11 cycles, used a sample-barcoded 5' primer plus a J-beta primer mix. A single record per CDR3 protein comes from TCRdb applying MiXCR to the 5' RACE reads. The repertoire consists of about 640,000 distinct CDR3 sequences, with approximately 59% occurring once and the leading ten covering approximately 40%. The draw of peripheral blood yielded ten milliliters from each donor. The sample is drawn from a study of blood T cells in healthy people across ages. Points from the study as a whole: Researchers said unsorted PBMCs prevented a conclusive naive versus antigen-experienced comparison.

V gave up 4 bases and J gave up 2 bases; unmatched junction bases: 10. The CDR3 runs to 17 residues. CDR1 is SGHRS and CDR2 is YFSETQ in the germline V gene. This chain connects TRBV5-1 to TRBJ1-2; TRBD1 agrees at 11 bases. The sequencing input was blood. The sequence was obtained from a man in his 60s in good health. CDR3 amino acids: CASSTGQGEHSNYGYTF. For the CDR3, the DNA is TGCGCCAGCAGCACGGGACAGGGGGAACATTCCAACTATGGCTACACCTTC.